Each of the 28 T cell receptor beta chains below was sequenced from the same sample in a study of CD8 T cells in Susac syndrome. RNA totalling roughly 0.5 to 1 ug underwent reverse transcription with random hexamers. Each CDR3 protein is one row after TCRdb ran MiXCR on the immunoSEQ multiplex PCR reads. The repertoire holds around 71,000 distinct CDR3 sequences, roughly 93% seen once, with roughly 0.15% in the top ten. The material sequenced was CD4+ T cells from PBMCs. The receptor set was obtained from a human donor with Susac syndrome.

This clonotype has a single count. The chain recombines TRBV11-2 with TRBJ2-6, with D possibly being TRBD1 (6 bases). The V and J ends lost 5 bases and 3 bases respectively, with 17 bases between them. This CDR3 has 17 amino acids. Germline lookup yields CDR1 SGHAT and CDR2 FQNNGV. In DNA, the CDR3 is TGTGCCAGCAGCCCCCGTAGGGGGTCGAATGGGGCCAACGTCCTGACTTTC. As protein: CASSPRRGSNGANVLTF.

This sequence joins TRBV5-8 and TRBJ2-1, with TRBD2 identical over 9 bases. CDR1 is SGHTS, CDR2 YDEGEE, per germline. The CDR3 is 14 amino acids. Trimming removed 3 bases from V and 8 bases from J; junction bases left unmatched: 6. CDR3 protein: CASSSSGVGYEQFF. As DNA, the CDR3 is TGTGCCAGCAGCTCTAGCGGGGTCGGCTATGAGCAGTTCTTC.

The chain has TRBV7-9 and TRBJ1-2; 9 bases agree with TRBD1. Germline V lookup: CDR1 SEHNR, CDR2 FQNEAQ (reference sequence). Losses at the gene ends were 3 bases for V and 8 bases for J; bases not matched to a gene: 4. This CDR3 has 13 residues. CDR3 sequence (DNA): TGTGCCAGCAGCTTCCGACAGGGGGGCGGCTACACCTTC. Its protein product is CASSFRQGGGYTF. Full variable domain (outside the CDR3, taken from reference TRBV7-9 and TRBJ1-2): DTGVSQNPRHKITKRGQNVTFRCDPISEHNRLYWYRQTLGQGPEFLTYFQNEAQLEKSRLLSDRFSAERPKGSFSTLEIQRTEQGDSAMYLCASSFRQGGGYTFGSGTRLTVV.

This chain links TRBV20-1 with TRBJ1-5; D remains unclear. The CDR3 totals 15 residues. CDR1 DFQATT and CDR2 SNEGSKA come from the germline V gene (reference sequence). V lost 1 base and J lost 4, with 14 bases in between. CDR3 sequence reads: CSARVTGRKNQPQHF. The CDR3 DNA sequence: TGCAGTGCTAGAGTTACGGGGAGGAAGAATCAGCCCCAGCATTTT.

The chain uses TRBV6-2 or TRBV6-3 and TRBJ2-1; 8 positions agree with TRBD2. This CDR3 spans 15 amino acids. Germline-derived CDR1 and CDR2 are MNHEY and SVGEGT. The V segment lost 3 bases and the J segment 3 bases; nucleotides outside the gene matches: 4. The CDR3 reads CASSYLAGGYNEQFF. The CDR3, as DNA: TGTGCCAGCAGTTATTTGGCGGGGGGCTACAATGAGCAGTTCTTC.

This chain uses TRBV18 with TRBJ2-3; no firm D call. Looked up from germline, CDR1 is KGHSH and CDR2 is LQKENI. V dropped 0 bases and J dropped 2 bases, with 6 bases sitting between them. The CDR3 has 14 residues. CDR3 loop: CASSPPTHTDTQYF. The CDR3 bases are TGTGCCAGCTCACCACCGACGCACACAGATACGCAGTATTTT.

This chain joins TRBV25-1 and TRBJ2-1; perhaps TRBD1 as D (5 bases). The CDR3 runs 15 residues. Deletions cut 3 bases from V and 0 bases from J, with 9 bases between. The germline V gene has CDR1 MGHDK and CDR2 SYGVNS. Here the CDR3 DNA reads TGTGCCAGCAGTGATACCCAGGGCTCCTACAATGAGCAGTTCTTC. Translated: CASSDTQGSYNEQFF.

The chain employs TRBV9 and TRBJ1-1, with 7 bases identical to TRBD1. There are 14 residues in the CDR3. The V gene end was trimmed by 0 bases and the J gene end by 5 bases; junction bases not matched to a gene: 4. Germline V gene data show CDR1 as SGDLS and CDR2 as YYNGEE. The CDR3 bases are TGTGCCAGCAGCGTAGGACAGGGAGGTACTGAAGCTTTCTTT. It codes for CASSVGQGGTEAFF.

CDR3 region: CSVRGSFSRDTGELFF. CDR3 nucleotide sequence: TGCAGCGTCAGGGGGTCTTTTTCCCGGGACACCGGGGAGCTGTTTTTT. V usage is TRBV29-1 and J usage is TRBJ2-2, with TRBD1 identical over 7 bases. The CDR3 spans 16 residues. The germline V gene has CDR1 SQVTM and CDR2 ANQGSEA. V lost 6 bases and J lost 3; bases outside the gene matches: 13.

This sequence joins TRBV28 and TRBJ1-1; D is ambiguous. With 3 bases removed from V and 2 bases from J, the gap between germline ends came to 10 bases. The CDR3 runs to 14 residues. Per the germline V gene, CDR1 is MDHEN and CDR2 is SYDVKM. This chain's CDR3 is CASSFSGINTEAFF. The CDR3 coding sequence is TGTGCCAGCAGTTTTTCTGGAATTAACACTGAAGCTTTCTTT.

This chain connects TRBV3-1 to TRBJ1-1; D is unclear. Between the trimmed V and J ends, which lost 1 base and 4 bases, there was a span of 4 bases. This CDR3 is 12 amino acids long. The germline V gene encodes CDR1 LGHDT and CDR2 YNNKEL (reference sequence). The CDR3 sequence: CASSQVPTEAFF. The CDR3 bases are TGTGCCAGCAGCCAAGTCCCCACTGAAGCTTTCTTT.

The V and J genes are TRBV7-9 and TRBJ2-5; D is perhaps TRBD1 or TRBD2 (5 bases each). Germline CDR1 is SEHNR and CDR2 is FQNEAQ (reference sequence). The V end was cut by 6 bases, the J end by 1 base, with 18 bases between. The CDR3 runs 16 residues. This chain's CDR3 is CASRHSGTRSQETQYF. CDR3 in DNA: TGTGCCAGCAGACACTCCGGGACCCGGAGCCAAGAGACCCAGTACTTC.

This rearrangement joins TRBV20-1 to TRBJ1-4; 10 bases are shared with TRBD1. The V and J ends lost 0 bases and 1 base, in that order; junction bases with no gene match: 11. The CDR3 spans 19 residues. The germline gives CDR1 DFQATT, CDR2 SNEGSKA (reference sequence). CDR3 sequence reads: CSARDNRGDRGLTNEKLFF. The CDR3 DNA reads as TGCAGTGCTAGAGATAACAGGGGCGACAGGGGGCTAACTAATGAAAAACTGTTTTTT.

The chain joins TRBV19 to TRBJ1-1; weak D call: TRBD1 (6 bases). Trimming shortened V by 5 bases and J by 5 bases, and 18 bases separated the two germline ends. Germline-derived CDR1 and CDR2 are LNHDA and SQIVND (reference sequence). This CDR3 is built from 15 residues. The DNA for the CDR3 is TGTGCCAGTAGTTTCCGGGACACCGGACGAACTGAAGCTTTCTTT. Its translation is CASSFRDTGRTEAFF. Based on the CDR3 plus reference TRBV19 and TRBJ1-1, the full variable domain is DGGITQSPKYLFRKEGQNVTLSCEQNLNHDAMYWYRQDPGQGLRLIYYSQIVNDFQKGDIAEGYSVSREKKESFPLTVTSAQKNPTAFYLCASSFRDTGRTEAFFGQGTRLTVV.

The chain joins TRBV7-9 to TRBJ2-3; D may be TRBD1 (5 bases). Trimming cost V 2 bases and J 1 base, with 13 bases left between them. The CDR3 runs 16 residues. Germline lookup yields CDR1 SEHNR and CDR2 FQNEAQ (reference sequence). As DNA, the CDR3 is TGTGCCAGCAGCTTACGGCGGACAACTGGCACAGATACGCAGTATTTT. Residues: CASSLRRTTGTDTQYF.

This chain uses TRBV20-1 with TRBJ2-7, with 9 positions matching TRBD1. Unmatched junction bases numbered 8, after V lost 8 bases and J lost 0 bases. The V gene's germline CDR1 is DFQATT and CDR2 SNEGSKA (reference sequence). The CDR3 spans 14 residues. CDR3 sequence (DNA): TGCAGTTCCCCGGACAGGGGCCTCTCCTACGAGCAGTACTTC. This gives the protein CSSPDRGLSYEQYF.

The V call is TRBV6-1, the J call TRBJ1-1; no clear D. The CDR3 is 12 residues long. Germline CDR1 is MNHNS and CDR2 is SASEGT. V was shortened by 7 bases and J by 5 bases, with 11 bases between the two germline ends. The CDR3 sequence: CASTPQPTEAFF. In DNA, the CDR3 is TGTGCCAGCACTCCTCAACCGACTGAAGCTTTCTTT.

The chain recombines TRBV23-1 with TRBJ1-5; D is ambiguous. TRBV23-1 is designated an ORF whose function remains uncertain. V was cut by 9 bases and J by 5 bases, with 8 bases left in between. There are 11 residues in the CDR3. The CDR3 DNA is TGCGCCAGTGAAAGGGATCAGCCCCAGCATTTT. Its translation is CASERDQPQHF.

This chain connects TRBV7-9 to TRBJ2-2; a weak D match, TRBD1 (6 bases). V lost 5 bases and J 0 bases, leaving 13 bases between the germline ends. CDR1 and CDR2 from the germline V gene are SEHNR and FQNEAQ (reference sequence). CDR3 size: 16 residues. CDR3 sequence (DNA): TGTGCCAGCAGCATAGGACAGTTCGCGAACACCGGGGAGCTGTTTTTT. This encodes CASSIGQFANTGELFF.

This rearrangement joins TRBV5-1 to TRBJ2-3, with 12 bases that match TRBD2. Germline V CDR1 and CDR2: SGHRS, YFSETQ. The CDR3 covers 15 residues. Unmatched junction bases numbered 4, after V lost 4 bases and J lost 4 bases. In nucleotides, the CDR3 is TGCGCCAGCAGCCCTACTAGCGGGGGGCCAGATACGCAGTATTTT. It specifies CASSPTSGGPDTQYF.

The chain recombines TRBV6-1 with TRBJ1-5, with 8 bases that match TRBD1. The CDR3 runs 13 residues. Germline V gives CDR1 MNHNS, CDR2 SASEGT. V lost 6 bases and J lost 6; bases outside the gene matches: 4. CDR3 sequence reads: CASSRQGSQPQHF. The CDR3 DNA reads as TGTGCCAGCAGCCGACAGGGGAGTCAGCCCCAGCATTTT.

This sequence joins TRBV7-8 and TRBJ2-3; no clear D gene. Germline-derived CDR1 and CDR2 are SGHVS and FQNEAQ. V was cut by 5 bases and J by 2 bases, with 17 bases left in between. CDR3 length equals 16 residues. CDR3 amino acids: CASSPRSAIPTDTQYF. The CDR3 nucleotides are TGTGCCAGCAGCCCGAGATCAGCTATCCCCACAGATACGCAGTATTTT. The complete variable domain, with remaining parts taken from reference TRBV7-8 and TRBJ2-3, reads GAGVSQSPRYKVAKRGQDVALRCDPISGHVSLFWYQQALGQGPEFLTYFQNEAQLDKSGLPSDRFFAERPEGSVSTLKIQRTQQEDSAVYLCASSPRSAIPTDTQYFGPGTRLTVL.

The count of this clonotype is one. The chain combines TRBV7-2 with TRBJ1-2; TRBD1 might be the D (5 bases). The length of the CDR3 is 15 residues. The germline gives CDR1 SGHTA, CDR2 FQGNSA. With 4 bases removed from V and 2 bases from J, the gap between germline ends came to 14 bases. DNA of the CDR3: TGTGCCAGCAGCTCCTACAGGACAATAAACTATGGCTACACCTTC. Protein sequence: CASSSYRTINYGYTF.

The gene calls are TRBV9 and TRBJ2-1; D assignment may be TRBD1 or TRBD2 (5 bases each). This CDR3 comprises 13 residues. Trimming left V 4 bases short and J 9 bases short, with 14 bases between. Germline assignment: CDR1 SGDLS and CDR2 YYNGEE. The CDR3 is CASSPGTLGEQFF. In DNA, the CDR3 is TGTGCCAGCAGCCCAGGGACCTTGGGTGAGCAGTTCTTC.

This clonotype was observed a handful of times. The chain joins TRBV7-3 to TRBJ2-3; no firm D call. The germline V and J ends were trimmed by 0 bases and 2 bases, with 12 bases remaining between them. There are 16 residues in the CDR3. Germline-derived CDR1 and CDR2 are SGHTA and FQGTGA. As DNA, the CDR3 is TGTGCCAGCAGCTTAACGGGTAAACGTCCCACAGATACGCAGTATTTT. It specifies CASSLTGKRPTDTQYF.

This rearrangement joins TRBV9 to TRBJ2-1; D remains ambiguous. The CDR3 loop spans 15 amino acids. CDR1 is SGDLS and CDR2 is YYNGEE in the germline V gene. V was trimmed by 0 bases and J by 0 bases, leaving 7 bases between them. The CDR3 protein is CASSVVPSSYNEQFF. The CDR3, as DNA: TGTGCCAGCAGCGTAGTCCCGAGCTCCTACAATGAGCAGTTCTTC.

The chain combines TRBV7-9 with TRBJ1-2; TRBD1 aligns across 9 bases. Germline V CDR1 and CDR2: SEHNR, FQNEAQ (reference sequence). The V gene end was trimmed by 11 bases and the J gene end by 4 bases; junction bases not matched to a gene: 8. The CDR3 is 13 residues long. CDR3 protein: CAADRGFIYGYTF. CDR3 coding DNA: TGTGCCGCCGACAGGGGGTTCATCTATGGCTACACCTTC.

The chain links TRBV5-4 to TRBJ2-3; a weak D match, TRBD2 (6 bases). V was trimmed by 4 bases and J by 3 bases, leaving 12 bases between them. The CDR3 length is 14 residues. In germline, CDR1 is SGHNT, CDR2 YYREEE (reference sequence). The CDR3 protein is CASSVGRGTDTQYF. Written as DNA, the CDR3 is TGTGCCAGCAGCGTGGGACGGGGGACAGATACGCAGTATTTT. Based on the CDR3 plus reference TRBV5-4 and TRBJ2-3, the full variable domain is ETGVTQSPTHLIKTRGQQVTLRCSSQSGHNTVSWYQQALGQGPQFIFQYYREEENGRGNFPPRFSGLQFPNYSSELNVNALELDDSALYLCASSVGRGTDTQYFGPGTRLTVL.